This paragraph covers one T cell receptor beta chain sequence. Its target is unknown. The entry originates in a study of Ad26.COV2.S vaccination and SARS-CoV-2 variants. Produced via immunoSEQ multiplex PCR; TCRdb's table is partial and in-frame only. The sample has some 290,000 clones; 70% to 90% are singletons. Points from the study as a whole: Compared with placebo recipients, vaccine recipients had higher spike-specific TCR breadth. Reportedly, spike-specific CD8+ and CD4+ T cell responses achieved substantial breadth once vaccination had taken place. Participants given vaccine showed non-spike TCR breadth similar to that of placebo recipients.

Stated treatment: roughly 19 received Ad26.COV2.S at low or high dose, single or two shots; roughly 5 received placebo; per-sample allocation not given. Material that was analyzed had been drawn on day 63 after the first vaccine or placebo injection. Ad26 vector vaccine expressed Wuhan-strain SARS-CoV-2 spike. The germline V gene has CDR1 MNHEY and CDR2 SVGEGT. After removal of 6 bases from V and 4 bases from J, the junction contained 8 bases not matched to a gene. This CDR3 has 14 amino acids. The chain uses TRBV6-2 or TRBV6-3 and TRBJ1-2; 7 bases are a match to TRBD1. The source was peripheral blood, collected in a trial of Ad26.COV2.S vaccine versus placebo. The receptor was derived from a person aged 18 to 59 who received the Ad26.COV2.S COVID-19 vaccine or a placebo. The CDR3 is CASSPRTGPYGYTF. CDR3 nucleotides: TGTGCCAGCAGCCCCCGGACAGGACCCTATGGCTACACCTTC.